The sequence of this T cell receptor beta chain was determined in a study of T cells in Graves' hyperthyroidism and ophthalmopathy. Diagnosis of hyperthyroidism was new in patients aged 18 to 65, and its duration was under 2 months. The CDR3 contains 15 residues. Trimming cost V 5 bases and J 1 base, with 12 bases left between them. In germline, CDR1 is MNHEY, CDR2 SVGAGI. Amplification of TCR beta CDR3 regions used RNA as the template. Initially, a first-round RT-PCR of the TCR CDR3 employed the HTBI primer set. TCRdb used MiXCR to reprocess the multiplex PCR reads, holding one entry per CDR3 protein. In the table there are a few hundred thousand distinct CDR3 sequences, approximately 44% of which are singletons.

This rearrangement joins TRBV6-5 to TRBJ1-3, with D possibly matching TRBD1 (5 bases). Material: peripheral blood or thyroid tissue (not recorded which). This sequence originates from a woman under 30 with Graves' hyperthyroidism. The CDR3 protein is CASSHERGSGNTIYF. CDR3 sequence (DNA): TGTGCCAGCAGTCACGAGCGGGGGTCTGGAAACACCATATATTTT.